This TCR beta chain was recovered during a study of T cells in Graves' hyperthyroidism and ophthalmopathy. Whole-study context: Sampling of peripheral blood happened at initial diagnosis, prior to any treatment.

Overall study results and limits: Prediction of ophthalmopathy progression came a median around 6 months pre-onset.

Amplified TCR beta CDR3 regions came from RNA transcripts. HTBI primers were the set used in a first-round RT-PCR of the TCR CDR3. TCRdb called the multiplex PCR reads again in MiXCR, with one record for every CDR3 protein. The table has 500,000 to 650,000 distinct CDR3 sequences, around 13% seen once. Patients with uncontrolled infections, other autoimmune diseases, pregnancy or lactation were excluded. This clonotype was recorded a few times. Its antigen is undetermined. Looked up from germline, CDR1 is DFQATT and CDR2 is SNEGSKA (reference sequence). V shed 0 bases and J 1 base; nucleotides not matched to a gene: 13. There are 18 residues in the CDR3.

This TCR was recovered from a woman aged 45-65 years with Graves' ophthalmopathy. What was sequenced was blood. V and J are TRBV20-1 and TRBJ2-3, with 7 positions matching TRBD2. Written as DNA, the CDR3 is TGCAGTGCTAGAGATGCTATTGGGGCTAGCGGACGCACAGATACGCAGTATTTT. Translation gives CSARDAIGASGRTDTQYF.